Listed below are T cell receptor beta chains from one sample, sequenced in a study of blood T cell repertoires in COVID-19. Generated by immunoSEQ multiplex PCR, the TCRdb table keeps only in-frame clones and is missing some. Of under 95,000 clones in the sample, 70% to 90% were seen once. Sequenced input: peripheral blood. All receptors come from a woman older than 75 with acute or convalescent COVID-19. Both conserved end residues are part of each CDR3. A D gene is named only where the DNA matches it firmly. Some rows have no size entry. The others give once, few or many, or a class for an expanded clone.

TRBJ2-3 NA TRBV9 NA CASSVAPAGITDTQYF
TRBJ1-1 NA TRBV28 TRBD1 CASSLMTGGMNTEAFF
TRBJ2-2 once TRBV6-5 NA CASSPKSGELFF
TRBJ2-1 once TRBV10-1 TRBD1 CASSRDRLYNEQFF
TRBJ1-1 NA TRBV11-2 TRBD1 CASSPTGGKTEAFF
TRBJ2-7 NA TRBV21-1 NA CASSPGQGAQGQYF
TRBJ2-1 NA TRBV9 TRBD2 CASSVTGTSDNEQFF
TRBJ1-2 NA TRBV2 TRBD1 CASSATGTVFYGYTF
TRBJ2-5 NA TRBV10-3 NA CAISLFGQKQETQYF
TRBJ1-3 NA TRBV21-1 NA CASSKEKGFENTIYF
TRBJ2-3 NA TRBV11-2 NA CASSLDHGGDTQYF
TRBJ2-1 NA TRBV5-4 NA CASSLSGGVGSYNEQFF
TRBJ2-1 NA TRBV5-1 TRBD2 CASSGIAGGPSEQFF
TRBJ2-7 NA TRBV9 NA CASSVAPGLYEQYF
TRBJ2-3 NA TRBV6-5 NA CASKNRGTDTQYF
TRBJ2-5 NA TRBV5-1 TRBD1 CASSPTGTEGQETQYF
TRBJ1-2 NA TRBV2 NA CASSEAVRQPYGYTF
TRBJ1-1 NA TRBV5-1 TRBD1 CASAEQGGTEAFF
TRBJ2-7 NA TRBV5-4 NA CASSFQAPRLGAGEQYF
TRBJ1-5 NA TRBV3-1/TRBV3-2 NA CASSQTTGVRMAQHF
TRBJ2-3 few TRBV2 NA CASSERGSTDTQYF
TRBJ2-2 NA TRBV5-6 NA CASSLWRGPGELFF
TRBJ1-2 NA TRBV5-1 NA CASSLNPGFGYTF
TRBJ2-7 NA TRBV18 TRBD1 CASSLGQGSSYEQYF
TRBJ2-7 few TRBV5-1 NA CASSLRGVSYEQYF
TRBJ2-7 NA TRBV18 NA CASSPFRGEQYF
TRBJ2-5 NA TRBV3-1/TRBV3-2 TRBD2 CASSQGPQRGAKETQYF
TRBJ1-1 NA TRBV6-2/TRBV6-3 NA CASSYPTVNTEAFF
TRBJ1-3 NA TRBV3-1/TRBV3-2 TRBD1 CASSPGQGKRSGNTIYF
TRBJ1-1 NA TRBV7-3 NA CASSLDMNTEAFF
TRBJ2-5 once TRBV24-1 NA CATSESGEVGTQYF
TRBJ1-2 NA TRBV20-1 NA CSASARQTANYGYTF
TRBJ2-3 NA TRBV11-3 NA CASSLAEGRGTDTQYF
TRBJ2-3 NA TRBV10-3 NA CAISETSDTQYF
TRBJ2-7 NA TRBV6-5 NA CASSALPRHYEQYF
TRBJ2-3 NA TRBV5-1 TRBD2 CASSRPGLAGGPDTQYF
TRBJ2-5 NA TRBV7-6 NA CASSLVVARQETQYF
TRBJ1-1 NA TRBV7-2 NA CASSVQGGEAFF
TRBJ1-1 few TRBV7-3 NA CASSFRQDTEAFF
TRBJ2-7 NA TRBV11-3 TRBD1 CASSSGQTHYEQYF
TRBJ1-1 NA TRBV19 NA CASSRRGLKNTEAFF
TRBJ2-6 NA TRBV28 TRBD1 CASSPWTGGLSGANVLTF
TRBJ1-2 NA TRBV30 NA CAWSADRDYGYTF
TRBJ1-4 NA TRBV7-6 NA CASSHPGLGGEETNEKLFF
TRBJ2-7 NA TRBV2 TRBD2 CASSRGVRSGGSYEQYF
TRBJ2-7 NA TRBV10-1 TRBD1 CASSPGQGGPYEQYF
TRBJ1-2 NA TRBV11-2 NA CASSLAGGMSGYTF
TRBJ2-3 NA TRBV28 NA CASSFNPRAVSSTDTQYF
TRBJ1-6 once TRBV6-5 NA CASSYLVGASLHF